The rows below give T cell receptor beta chains drawn from one sample of a study of cytomegalovirus exposure and HLA in healthy donors. The protocol was immunoSEQ multiplex PCR, while the TCRdb copy is restricted to in-frame clones and leaves out a portion. The sample shows 200,000 or so clones, about 80% of them seen only once. Sequenced: PBMCs. All receptors come from a woman younger than 35 in good health and CMV-seropositive. The CDR3 runs from the conserved cysteine through the conserved F or W. The order of the fields is V gene, clone size, J gene, D gene, CDR3 protein, CDR3 DNA. A D gene is named only where the DNA matches it firmly. Size is omitted from some rows. Given values are once, few, many or a class for expanded clones.

v_gene: TRBV5-5; abundance: few; j_gene: TRBJ2-7; d_gene: NA; CDR3aa: CASSLAASPRYEQYF; CDR3nt: TGTGCCAGCAGCTTAGCTGCTAGCCCTCGATACGAGCAGTACTTC
v_gene: TRBV11-2; abundance: NA; j_gene: TRBJ1-3; d_gene: NA; CDR3aa: CASSLTQQGSNTIYF; CDR3nt: TGTGCCAGCAGCTTAACTCAACAGGGTTCGAACACCATATATTTT
v_gene: TRBV5-1; abundance: NA; j_gene: TRBJ1-5; d_gene: NA; CDR3aa: CASSLWGGEGQPQHF; CDR3nt: TGCGCCAGCAGCTTGTGGGGGGGCGAAGGTCAGCCCCAGCATTTT
v_gene: TRBV14; abundance: NA; j_gene: TRBJ1-3; d_gene: TRBD1; CDR3aa: CASSQGPGTGKRNTIYF; CDR3nt: TGTGCCAGCAGCCAAGGTCCCGGGACAGGAAAAAGAAACACCATATATTTT
v_gene: TRBV28; abundance: NA; j_gene: TRBJ1-5; d_gene: NA; CDR3aa: CASRAWASNQPQHF; CDR3nt: TGTGCCAGCAGGGCATGGGCTAGCAATCAGCCCCAGCATTTT
v_gene: TRBV30; abundance: NA; j_gene: TRBJ2-3; d_gene: NA; CDR3aa: CAWNRGLTDTQYF; CDR3nt: TGTGCCTGGAACAGGGGACTCACAGATACGCAGTATTTT
v_gene: TRBV5-6; abundance: NA; j_gene: TRBJ1-2; d_gene: NA; CDR3aa: CASSLIDRGDGYTF; CDR3nt: TGTGCCAGCAGCCTGATTGACCGGGGGGATGGCTACACCTTC
v_gene: TRBV6-5; abundance: NA; j_gene: TRBJ1-2; d_gene: NA; CDR3aa: CASSSTRVGGIDGYTF; CDR3nt: TGTGCCAGCAGTTCAACAAGGGTCGGGGGGATTGATGGCTACACCTTC
v_gene: TRBV27; abundance: NA; j_gene: TRBJ1-1; d_gene: NA; CDR3aa: CASSLSSQVQAFF; CDR3nt: TGTGCCAGCAGTTTATCGTCGCAGGTCCAAGCTTTCTTT
v_gene: TRBV4-2; abundance: NA; j_gene: TRBJ2-3; d_gene: NA; CDR3aa: CASSQGAYTDTQYF; CDR3nt: TGTGCCAGCAGCCAAGGGGCATACACAGATACGCAGTATTTT
v_gene: TRBV7-8; abundance: NA; j_gene: TRBJ1-4; d_gene: NA; CDR3aa: CASSLQDEKLFF; CDR3nt: TGTGCCAGCAGCTTACAGGATGAAAAACTGTTTTTT
v_gene: TRBV10-3; abundance: once; j_gene: TRBJ1-6; d_gene: NA; CDR3aa: CAISKDSSYNSPLHF; CDR3nt: TGTGCCATCAGTAAGGACAGCTCCTATAATTCACCCCTCCACTTT
v_gene: TRBV7-9; abundance: NA; j_gene: TRBJ2-7; d_gene: NA; CDR3aa: CASSLFDEQYF; CDR3nt: TGTGCCAGCAGCTTATTCGACGAGCAGTACTTC
v_gene: TRBV9; abundance: NA; j_gene: TRBJ2-2; d_gene: NA; CDR3aa: CASSVGVSGELFF; CDR3nt: TGTGCCAGCAGCGTAGGAGTGTCCGGGGAGCTGTTTTTT
v_gene: TRBV25-1; abundance: NA; j_gene: TRBJ2-1; d_gene: NA; CDR3aa: CASSEVVGAINEQFF; CDR3nt: TGTGCCAGCAGTGAGGTAGTGGGGGCAATCAATGAGCAGTTCTTC
v_gene: TRBV11-2; abundance: NA; j_gene: TRBJ2-7; d_gene: TRBD2; CDR3aa: CASSVPSGRSHEQYF; CDR3nt: TGTGCCAGCAGCGTCCCTAGCGGGAGGAGCCACGAGCAGTACTTC
v_gene: TRBV5-1; abundance: NA; j_gene: TRBJ1-2; d_gene: NA; CDR3aa: CASSFTPNYGYTF; CDR3nt: TGCGCCAGCAGCTTTACACCTAACTATGGCTACACCTTC
v_gene: TRBV30; abundance: NA; j_gene: TRBJ1-3; d_gene: NA; CDR3aa: CAWSQGNTIYF; CDR3nt: TGTGCCTGGAGTCAGGGAAACACCATATATTTT